This T cell receptor (beta chain) was captured in a study of tumor-infiltrating lymphocytes in primary liver carcinoma (dated by TCRdb to about 2017). The study in broad terms: Of the five patients, three men and two women aged 30 to 69 years, four had hepatocellular carcinoma and one had combined HCC and intrahepatic cholangiocarcinoma. The tumors of the five patients were staged as T1-T3 N0M0, with maximum diameters ranging from about 4 to 11 cm. Samples yielded roughly 3.5 to 8 million productive TCRbeta reads; read depth did not differ significantly between tissue types. Across five regions of each liver tumor, along with adjacent normal tissue and blood, the study brought together TCRbeta repertoire sequencing, expression microarrays and whole-exome sequencing. A total of approximately 35 specimens from 5 patients, comprising some 25 tumor regions, 5 adjacent noncancerous liver tissues and 5 peripheral blood samples, were covered by TCRbeta repertoire sequencing. To link TCRbeta repertoire diversity with the local molecular phenotype, the roughly 25 tumor region samples were profiled using Agilent mRNA microarrays. Repertoires from technical replicates were highly reproducible, with mean shared-clone rates around 0.87 and correlation coefficients above 0.95. Overall study results and their limits: Only the TCR beta chain was sequenced, so true repertoire diversity is likely underestimated because unpaired alpha chains were not captured. With just a few patients in the study, the authors point out that the findings should be validated in a larger study. Since the samples were bulk and unsorted, there was no way to compare CD4+ and CD8+ T cell repertoires. The top 250 clones made up a significantly larger repertoire fraction in tumors than in blood (p = 0.039). Just about 7.5-24% of top clones turned up in all five regions of a tumor, which suggests spatial heterogeneity among tumor-infiltrating T cells. Repertoire overlap was found to be higher between tumor regions (mean around 35%) than between tumor-adjacent (roughly 17%) or tumor-blood (14%) pairs, consistent with antigen-driven expansion.

The CDR3 sequence holds 16 residues, the cysteine and phenylalanine included. Only the CDR3 portion is preserved as DNA: 48 bases, with reading frame beginning at the first base. According to the germline V gene, CDR1 reads MNHNS and CDR2 reads SASEGT. Points on this clonotype: Its antigen remains undetermined. Germline and junction disagree at one end, which may indicate a read error.

Starting from around 500 ng total RNA, TCRbeta-specific cDNA was produced by reverse transcription with a constant-region primer and ProtoScript II reverse transcriptase. Construction of the TCRbeta libraries relied on three nested rounds of multiplex PCR, following a slightly modified ARM-PCR procedure. The first two PCR rounds used multiplex TRBV1-TRBV30 forward primers with a Cbeta reverse primer, each for approximately 11 cycles. Sample barcodes and Illumina adapters were added in a final 25-cycle PCR using Deep VentR polymerase. Before sequencing, amplicons between 200 and 500 bp were purified from gel using a QIAquick gel extraction kit. An Illumina HiSeq 2500 was used to sequence the TCRbeta amplicons, generating 250-bp paired-end reads. In the source study's methods: To recover full CDR3 sequences, reads were quality-trimmed using Trimmomatic v0.33 and paired reads were then merged using FLASH v1.2.11. V, D and J germline segments were assigned to the rearranged TCRbeta sequences using MiGEC v1.2.1b. Clonotype statistics, along with Shannon-Wiener diversity indices, were calculated using VDJtools v1.0.0. Except for diversity analysis, only the 250 most abundant clonotypes of each sample were used in subsequent analyses to reduce sampling bias. The public reads were quality trimmed at Q25 with fastp and then assembled into clones with MiXCR by TCRdb, keeping productive beta chains. Here each entry gathers all rows of one CDR3 protein and keeps the most common genes and DNA. For this entry, the V and J calls and clone size follow TCRdb and not the study's own pipeline. Counted in this sample were approximately 190,000 distinct CDR3 sequences; around four fifths of them appeared once. Of the sample, less than 20% is held by the ten largest clones.

Total RNA and DNA were co-extracted without cell sorting from approximately 22-30 mg of bulk tissue using the AllPrep DNA/RNA mini kit. Surgical resection was performed in China between late 2015 and 2016 on a handful of patients with histopathologically diagnosed primary liver carcinoma. Patients had chronic HBV infection and were treatment-naive at sampling. Five spatially separated regions were sampled from each tumor: the superior, inferior, left-lateral and right-lateral poles, plus the tumor centre. Histological examination found more than 75% viable tumor cells in every tumor sample. Each fresh piece of tumor and adjacent tissue was cut in two, with one half stored in RNAlater at -80 degrees C and the other half sent for histology.

The sample was tumor tissue from primary liver carcinoma. The sequence came from a man between 35 and 55 years old with primary liver carcinoma and hepatitis B virus infection. The V gene is TRBV6-1 and the J gene is TRBJ2-7; 12 bases in the middle match TRBD2. The CDR3 loop reads CASTPLLAGGTNEQYF. The sequence in DNA is TGTGCAAGCACCCCACTCCTAGCGGGAGGGACAAACGAGCAGTACTTC.